These 13 T cell receptor beta chains were sequenced from one sample in a study of Ad26.COV2.S vaccination and SARS-CoV-2 variants. Sequencing used immunoSEQ multiplex PCR; TCRdb keeps in-frame clones, though not all of them. Among 200,000 to 250,000 clones listed, 88% were seen once. Treatment defined: roughly 20 received Ad26.COV2.S at low or high dose, single or two shots; a few received placebo; per-sample allocation not given. The investigators took samples on day 63 after the first vaccine or placebo injection. Sample: peripheral blood, taken in a trial of Ad26.COV2.S vaccine versus placebo. Source of these receptors: a person between 18 and 59 years old who received the Ad26.COV2.S COVID-19 vaccine or a placebo.

As DNA, the CDR3 is TGTGCCAGCAGCATCTCCCCGGACAGGGGCCCAGATACGCAGTATTTT. Protein product: CASSISPDRGPDTQYF. This rearrangement joins TRBV7-3 to TRBJ2-3; 9 bases agree with TRBD1. CDR3 length: 16 residues. Germline-derived CDR1 and CDR2 are SGHTA and FQGTGA. J was trimmed by 4 bases and V by 5 bases; bases with no gene match: 10.

This chain connects TRBV28 to TRBJ1-4; 10 nucleotides line up with TRBD1. Germline V gives CDR1 MDHEN, CDR2 SYDVKM. The trim removed 6 bases at V and 8 bases at J, leaving 9 bases unmatched. The CDR3 extends over 15 amino acids. The CDR3 reads CASRGGGQGNEKLFF. The CDR3 DNA reads as TGTGCCAGCAGGGGTGGGGGACAGGGGAACGAAAAACTGTTTTTT.

This chain links TRBV6-5 with TRBJ2-7, with D possibly being TRBD1 or TRBD2 (5 bases each). Germline CDR1 is MNHEY and CDR2 is SVGAGI. This CDR3 has 15 amino acids. The V end lost 0 bases, the J end lost 3 bases, and 12 bases lay between the germline ends. The CDR3 sequence is CASSYSGTAFYEQYF. CDR3 in DNA: TGTGCCAGCAGTTACTCGGGGACGGCGTTCTACGAGCAGTACTTC.

This chain joins TRBV19 and TRBJ2-1; 11 nucleotides align to TRBD2. Trimming removed 6 bases from V and 8 bases from J; junction bases left unmatched: 6. CDR1 is LNHDA, CDR2 SQIVND, per germline (reference sequence). The CDR3 runs to 14 residues. The CDR3 nucleotides read TGTGCCAGTAGATTAGCGGGAGGGTTGGATGAGCAGTTCTTC. Residues: CASRLAGGLDEQFF.

The V call is TRBV7-3, the J call TRBJ2-1, with TRBD2 matching 13 bases. CDR1 is SGHTA, CDR2 FQGTGA, per germline. The J segment lost 2 bases and the V segment lost 5 bases, leaving 6 bases of the junction unmatched. The CDR3 consists of 17 residues. As DNA, the CDR3 is TGTGCCAGCAGCCCTGGGACTAGCGGGGTTGCCTACAATGAGCAGTTCTTC. Its translation: CASSPGTSGVAYNEQFF.

The rearrangement joins TRBV7-2 to TRBJ2-7; unclear D gene. This CDR3 region has 13 residues. Per the germline V gene, CDR1 is SGHTA and CDR2 is FQGNSA. Trimming took 1 base from V and 7 from J, leaving 11 bases between them. The CDR3: CASSLEGLGEQYF. DNA for the CDR3: TGTGCCAGCAGCTTAGAGGGCCTCGGAGAGCAGTACTTC. Full variable domain (rest looked up from reference TRBV7-2 and TRBJ2-7): GAGVSQSPSNKVTEKGKDVELRCDPISGHTALYWYRQSLGQGLEFLIYFQGNSAPDKSGLPSDRFSAERTGGSVSTLTIQRTQQEDSAVYLCASSLEGLGEQYFGPGTRLTVT.

This clone was recorded only once. This sequence joins TRBV10-1 and TRBJ2-3, with D perhaps given as TRBD1 or TRBD2 (5 bases each). The CDR3 is 16 residues long. The germline gives CDR1 WNHNN, CDR2 SYGVQD (reference sequence). The germline V and J ends were trimmed by 1 base and 9 bases, with 20 bases remaining between them. As DNA, the CDR3 is TGCGCCAGCAGTGAGTGGAAGGGGACCGGCGGCGAAACGCAGTATTTT. It encodes CASSEWKGTGGETQYF.

This chain connects TRBV9 to TRBJ2-1, with TRBD2 identical over 7 bases. V lost 3 bases, J lost 13 bases, and 4 bases stayed unmatched. The CDR3 is 11 residues long. In germline, CDR1 is SGDLS, CDR2 YYNGEE. The DNA for the CDR3 is TGTGCCAGCAGCGAGGGGACTATCCAGTTCTTC. Translating it yields CASSEGTIQFF. Full variable domain (rest looked up from reference TRBV9 and TRBJ2-1): DSGVTQTPKHLITATGQRVTLRCSPRSGDLSVYWYQQSLDQGLQFLIQYYNGEERAKGNILERFSAQQFPDLHSELNLSSLELGDSALYFCASSEGTIQFFGPGTRLTVL.

The chain recombines TRBV20-1 with TRBJ2-3; no clear D gene. This CDR3 has 10 amino acids. V gave up 8 bases and J gave up 3 bases, with 6 bases separating them. Germline loops: CDR1 DFQATT, CDR2 SNEGSKA (reference sequence). CDR3 DNA: TGCAGTCCAAAAACAGATACGCAGTATTTT. Residues: CSPKTDTQYF.

The chain couples TRBV15 to TRBJ2-7; D is unclear. Deletions cut 8 bases from V and 4 bases from J, with 12 bases between. This CDR3 has 12 residues. Germline CDR1 is LNHNV and CDR2 is YYDKDF (reference sequence). The DNA of the CDR3 is TGTGCCACCCCGTGGGGATCTTACGAGCAGTACTTC. Its protein product is CATPWGSYEQYF.

The chain is built from TRBV5-1 and TRBJ1-4; D gene uncertain. V lost 1 base to trimming and J lost 6 bases, with 16 bases between them. This CDR3 has 16 residues. Per the germline V gene, CDR1 is SGHRS and CDR2 is YFSETQ. The CDR3 DNA reads TGCGCCAGCAGCTTGACACCCCGACCCGCCGATGAAAAACTGTTTTTT. Translating gives CASSLTPRPADEKLFF.

CDR3 sequence reads: CASSQGLAQGEETQYF. CDR3 nucleotides: TGTGCCAGCAGCCAAGGGCTAGCACAGGGGGAAGAGACCCAGTACTTC. The chain couples TRBV14 to TRBJ2-5, with TRBD1 identical over 8 bases. The CDR3 runs to 16 residues. Germline V lookup: CDR1 SGHDN, CDR2 FVKESK. The ends lost 1 base at V and 3 bases at J; junction bases unmatched: 7.

The rearrangement joins TRBV19 to TRBJ2-1; D is perhaps TRBD1 or TRBD2 (5 bases each). V was clipped by 4 bases and J by 4 bases, with 8 bases between them. CDR1 and CDR2 (germline): LNHDA, SQIVND (reference sequence). The CDR3 length is 13 residues. The CDR3 DNA reads as TGTGCCAGTAGTAGTTGGGGGTACAATGAGCAGTTCTTC. It is translated as CASSSWGYNEQFF.